Ten or more counts support the clone carrying this TCR beta chain. Its antigen remains unidentified. The data were obtained in a study of regulatory T cells in long-lasting Graves disease. The overall study: Freshly diagnosed Graves' patients had used antithyroid drugs for under 3 months.

Time point denoted: newly diagnosed GD, antithyroid drugs for less than 3 months. Scientists built the TCR library using RNA that was extracted from PBMCs. From each patient, roughly 9 milliliters of peripheral blood was drawn and collected into an EDTA anticoagulant tube. With iRepertoire HTBI primers and Arm-PCR of CDR3 regions, TCR beta libraries were built. TCRdb ran MiXCR on the multiplex PCR reads and lists one entry per CDR3 protein. The sample shows around 330,000 distinct CDR3 sequences, under 20% of them seen only once. Whole-study results and caveats: With persistent disease, TRBV28, TRBJ1-2 and TRBJ2-5 were the favored segments.

The CDR3 is made up of 15 amino acids. The ends were cut back, 5 bases at V and 0 bases at J, with 13 bases in the middle. Germline V gives CDR1 MNHEY, CDR2 SVGEGT. The V and J genes are TRBV6-2 or TRBV6-3 and TRBJ1-1; a weak D match, TRBD1 (6 bases). The sequencing used peripheral blood mononuclear cells (PBMCs), collected at new diagnosis, from a patient treated with antithyroid drugs. This sequence was found in a female donor with Graves disease. CDR3 bases: TGTGCCAGCAGTACCGGACAGCTCATGAACACTGAAGCTTTCTTT. This translates into CASSTGQLMNTEAFF.